This TCR beta chain appears in the sequencing data of a study of shared clonotypes between healthy human individuals (dated by TCRdb to 2018 to 2021). Some background on the complete study: The cohort comprised two women and a few men aged 18 to 49 years. Per donor, three plates each were used for CD4 naive and CD4 memory, two for CD8 naive, and one for CD8 memory. To estimate repertoire size and how much clonotypes are shared between individuals, the study performed deep sequencing of blood TCR repertoires from roughly five healthy adults. Libraries were prepared and TCR repertoires were sequenced by different laboratories using diverse techniques, in order to increase sequencing depth and limit assay-specific biases. Each donor's leukapheresis produced roughly between about 0.8 and 8.9 billion PBMCs.

The donors were healthy, HIV-negative adults with no recently reported acute infections or vaccinations. Every donor was a Caucasian adult living in Nashville, Tennessee, USA. CD4+ T cells were enriched by magnetic negative selection; naive cells were then positively selected on CD45RA, and the negative fraction formed the memory subset. Blood was collected by leukapheresis, and PBMCs were isolated by Ficoll-Histopaque density gradient centrifugation and then cryopreserved in liquid nitrogen vapor phase. Analytical flow cytometry was used to check the purity and quantity of each magnetically sorted T cell population. From each sorted fraction, genomic DNA was isolated and quantified by UV absorbance on a Nanodrop 2000c. Sequences LGHNA (CDR1) and YNFKEQ (CDR2) are obtained from the germline V gene. Reading from cysteine to phenylalanine, the CDR3 counts 17 amino acids. CDR3 DNA is the only sequence kept; it has 51 bases, read in frame from the first base. V and J are trimmed by 2 bases and 2 bases, and the gene matches miss 10 bases of the junction.

Points the paper makes about the study in general: Sharing across several donors was observed for 5% to 6.5% of naive CD4, about 4% of naive CD8, about 2.3% of memory CD4, and approximately 0.41% of memory CD8 clonotypes. Clonotypes shared by all four sorted-subset donors showed higher generation probabilities than non-shared clonotypes. Sampling was restricted to blood, and TCR repertoires in tissues likely differ from the TCR repertoires found in blood. Based on pairwise subsampling, the degree of clonotype sharing among donors was expected to be affected by sequencing depth. Naive subsets generally had larger estimated clonotype richness than memory subsets. Because the study included a small number of donors, the genetic and exposure-history diversity represented was limited. Incomplete sequencing was indicated by rarefaction of sorted-subset datasets, despite the large sequencing depth.

Using the deep immunoSEQ assay, TCR CDR3 regions were amplified from genomic DNA by multiplex PCR. Genomic DNA extracted from each cell subset was distributed evenly over all wells of several immunoSEQ 96-well plates, and each plate served as one replicate. For sorted subsets, approximately 200 ng of genomic DNA, equivalent to some 33,000 T cell genomes, went into each replicate PCR. The purified libraries were quantified using a Qubit 3.0 fluorometer, sized with a Bioanalyzer 2100, and then quantified again using the KAPA Library Quantification kit. Each immunoSEQ 96-well plate was sequenced on its own single-read 150-cycle Illumina NextSeq 550 flow cell. Under the source paper's analysis protocol: The immunoSEQ output contained only junctional sequences without quality scores, so filtering could not match that applied to full-length reads. Sequences were annotated with PyIR, a Python wrapper for IgBLAST v1.9, using IMGT germline references to assign V/J genes and CDR3. Reads with weak V/J assignments (E-value above 1e-6), missing CDR3, stop codons, out-of-frame junctions, or ambiguous translated residues were removed. A V3J clonotype was defined by an identical inferred V gene, J gene, and CDR3 amino acid sequence. Percentage overlap between repertoires was computed as shared unique clonotypes divided by the size of the smaller repertoire. Repertoire richness was assessed with RTK rarefaction, the Chao1 estimator, and Recon v2.1 estimates of unobserved clonotypes. Generation probabilities were computed with OLGA for all TCRbeta clonotypes obtained by the gDNA method from a few donors. In its TCRdb copy, this immuneACCESS table keeps in-frame sequences only and misses some clones. Where compared with another copy, unresolved V genes explain less than half of these, and the others have no known cause. Clone size and V and J calls were adopted from that table, with D and trimming inferred from the DNA. Counted in this sample were about 1 million clones; 70% to 80% of them appeared once. The top ten constitute about 1.5% of the sample.

As to this clone: The antigen it recognizes is unknown. No quality values exist for individual bases; no much larger clone is one base distant.

The chain links TRBV4-2 with TRBJ1-1, with TRBD1 identical over 8 junction bases. Input material: memory CD4+ T cells sorted from blood. The cell subset or site label on this specimen signifies: CD45RA-negative fraction. The sequence derives from a man younger than 35 in good health. The CDR3 region: CASSQMPPGTGNTEAFF. The sequenced DNA: TGTGCCAGCAGCCAAATGCCCCCCGGGACAGGAAACACTGAAGCTTTCTTT.